The source of this T cell receptor beta chain is a study of cytomegalovirus exposure and HLA in healthy donors. A multiplex PCR was run with 60 Vbeta primers and 13 Jbeta primers. TCRdb keeps only in-frame clones here, not all; method: immunoSEQ multiplex PCR. The data hold about 200,000 clones, with 65% to 90% observed a single time. The CDR3 is 14 residues long. V was clipped by 2 bases and J by 0 bases, with 8 bases between them. Germline assignment: CDR1 MDHEN and CDR2 SYDVKM. This clone was seen just once. Its matching antigen is unknown. Broader study findings: Later on, a genetic analysis was performed. It linked a missense variant in DCLRE1C with V- and J-gene trimming of TCR beta. A later analysis showed that HLA-associated TCR beta chains had undergone more clonal expansion than equally common others. Rates of TCR association differed by HLA locus in a later analysis, with DRB1 highest and HLA-C lowest. Sequencing likely generated an artifact that appeared as a cluster of highly shared sequence variants.

Sequencing was performed on PBMCs. This chain joins TRBV28 and TRBJ2-7; D gene unclear. The TCR originated in a woman aged 45-59 years in good health and CMV-seronegative. The CDR3 coding sequence is TGTGCCAGCAGTTTACACCACAGCTCCTACGAGCAGTACTTC. Protein sequence: CASSLHHSSYEQYF.